This TCR beta chain was obtained from a study of T-cell reconstitution after alpha-beta-depleted transplantation in children. CDR3 length: 16 residues. The V and J ends lost 0 bases and 3 bases, in that order; junction bases with no gene match: 0. Germline V lookup: CDR1 DFQATT, CDR2 SNEGSKA (reference sequence). Unique molecular identifiers were incorporated during preparation of the TCRbeta library. TCRdb recomputed calls from the PCR reads with MiXCR, one row per CDR3 protein. The sample holds 600,000 to 700,000 distinct CDR3 sequences, roughly 15% seen once. In its sample, this clonotype was seen many times.

The rearrangement joins TRBV20-1 to TRBJ2-3; 16 bases fit TRBD2. The sequence came from a human donor who donated a stem cell graft to a child with acute myeloid leukemia. The sequences come from PBMCs from the stem cell graft donor, collected from the stem cell graft. CDR3 in amino acids: CSAREGLAGGTDTQYF. The CDR3 bases are TGCAGTGCTAGAGAGGGACTAGCGGGGGGGACAGATACGCAGTATTTT.